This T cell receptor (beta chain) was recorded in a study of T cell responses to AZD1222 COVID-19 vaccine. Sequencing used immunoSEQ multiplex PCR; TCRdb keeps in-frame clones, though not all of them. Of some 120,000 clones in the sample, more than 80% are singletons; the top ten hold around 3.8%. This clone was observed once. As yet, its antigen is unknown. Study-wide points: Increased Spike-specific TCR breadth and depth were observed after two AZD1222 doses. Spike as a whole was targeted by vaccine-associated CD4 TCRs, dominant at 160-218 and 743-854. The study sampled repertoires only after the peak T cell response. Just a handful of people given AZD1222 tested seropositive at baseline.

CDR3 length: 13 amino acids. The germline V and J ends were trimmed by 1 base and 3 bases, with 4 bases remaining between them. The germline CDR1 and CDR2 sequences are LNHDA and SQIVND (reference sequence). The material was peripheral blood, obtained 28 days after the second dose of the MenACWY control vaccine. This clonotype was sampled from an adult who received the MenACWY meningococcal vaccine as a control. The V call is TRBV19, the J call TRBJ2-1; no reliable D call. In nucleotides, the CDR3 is TGTGCCAGTAGTATAGTTGTCTACAATGAGCAGTTCTTC. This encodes CASSIVVYNEQFF. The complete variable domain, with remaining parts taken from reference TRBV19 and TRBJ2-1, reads DGGITQSPKYLFRKEGQNVTLSCEQNLNHDAMYWYRQDPGQGLRLIYYSQIVNDFQKGDIAEGYSVSREKKESFPLTVTSAQKNPTAFYLCASSIVVYNEQFFGPGTRLTVL.